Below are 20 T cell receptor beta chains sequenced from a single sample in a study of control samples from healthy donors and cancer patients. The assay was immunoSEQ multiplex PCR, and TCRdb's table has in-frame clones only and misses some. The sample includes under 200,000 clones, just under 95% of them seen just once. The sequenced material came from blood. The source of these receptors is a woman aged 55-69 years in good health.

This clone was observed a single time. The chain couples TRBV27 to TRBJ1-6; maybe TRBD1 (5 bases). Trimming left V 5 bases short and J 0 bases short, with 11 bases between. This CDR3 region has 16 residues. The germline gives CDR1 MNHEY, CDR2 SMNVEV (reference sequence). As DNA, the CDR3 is TGTGCCAGCAGTAACCGACAGTACTCCTATAATTCACCCCTCCACTTT. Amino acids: CASSNRQYSYNSPLHF.

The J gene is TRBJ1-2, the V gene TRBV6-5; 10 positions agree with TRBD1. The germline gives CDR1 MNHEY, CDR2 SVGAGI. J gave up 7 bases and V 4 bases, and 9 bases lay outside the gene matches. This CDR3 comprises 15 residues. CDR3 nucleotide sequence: TGTGCCAGCAGTTGGACAGGGGGAGCGGTAGGTGGCTACACCTTC. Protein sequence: CASSWTGGAVGGYTF.

The CDR3: CASSPGTGTEAFF. DNA of the CDR3: TGTGCCAGCAGTCCGGGGACAGGGACTGAAGCTTTCTTT. This chain links TRBV12-3 or TRBV12-4 with TRBJ1-1; TRBD1 matches 9 bases. The CDR3 totals 13 residues. V trimming: 5 bases; J trimming: 5 bases; junction bases outside the gene matches: 3.

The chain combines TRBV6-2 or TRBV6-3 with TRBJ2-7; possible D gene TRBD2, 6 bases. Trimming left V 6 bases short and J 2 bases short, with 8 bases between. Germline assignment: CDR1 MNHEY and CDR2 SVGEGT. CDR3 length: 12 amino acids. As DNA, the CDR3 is TGTGCCAGCAGCGGGGGAACCTACGAGCAGTACTTC. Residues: CASSGGTYEQYF.

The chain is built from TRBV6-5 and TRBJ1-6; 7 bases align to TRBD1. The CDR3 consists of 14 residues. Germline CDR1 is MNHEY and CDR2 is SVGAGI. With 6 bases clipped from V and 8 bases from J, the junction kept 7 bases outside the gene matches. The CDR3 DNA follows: TGTGCCAGCAGCTTTACAGGGGAAGATTCACCCCTCCACTTT. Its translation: CASSFTGEDSPLHF.

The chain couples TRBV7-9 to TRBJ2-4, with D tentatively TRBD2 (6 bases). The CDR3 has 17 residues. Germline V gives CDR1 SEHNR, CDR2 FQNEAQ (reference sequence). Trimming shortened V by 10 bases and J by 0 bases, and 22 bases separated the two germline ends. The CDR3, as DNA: TGTGCCACCTCTGGGACTGTCAGACCTCTAGCCAAAAACATTCAGTACTTC. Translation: CATSGTVRPLAKNIQYF.

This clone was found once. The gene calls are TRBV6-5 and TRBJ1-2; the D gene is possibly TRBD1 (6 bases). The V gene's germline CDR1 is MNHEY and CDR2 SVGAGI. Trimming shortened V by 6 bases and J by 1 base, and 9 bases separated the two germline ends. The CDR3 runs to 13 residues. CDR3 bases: TGTGCCAGCAGACGGACAGATAACTATGGCTACACCTTC. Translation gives CASRRTDNYGYTF.

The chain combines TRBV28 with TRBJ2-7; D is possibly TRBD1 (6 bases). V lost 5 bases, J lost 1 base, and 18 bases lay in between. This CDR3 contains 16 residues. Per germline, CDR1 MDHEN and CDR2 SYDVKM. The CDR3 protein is CASSPATPQGSYEQYF. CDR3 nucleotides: TGTGCCAGCAGTCCGGCTACCCCACAGGGTTCCTACGAGCAGTACTTC. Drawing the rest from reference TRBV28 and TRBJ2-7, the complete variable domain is DVKVTQSSRYLVKRTGEKVFLECVQDMDHENMFWYRQDPGLGLRLIYFSYDVKMKEKGDIPEGYSVSREKKERFSLILESASTNQTSMYLCASSPATPQGSYEQYFGPGTRLTVT.

CDR3 sequence (DNA): TGTGCCAGTAGTGTTACAACAACTAACTATGGCTACACCTTC. This sequence encodes CASSVTTTNYGYTF. This rearrangement joins TRBV19 to TRBJ1-2; D unclear. CDR3 length: 14 residues. Trimming shortened V by 5 bases and J by 0 bases, and 10 bases separated the two germline ends. Germline CDR1 LNHDA, CDR2 SQIVND (reference sequence).

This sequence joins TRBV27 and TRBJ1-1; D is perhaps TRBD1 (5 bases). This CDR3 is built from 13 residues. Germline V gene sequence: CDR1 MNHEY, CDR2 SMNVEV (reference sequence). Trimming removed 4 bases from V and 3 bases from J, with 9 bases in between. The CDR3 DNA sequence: TGTGCCAGCAGTTCCACCAGGGACACTGAAGCTTTCTTT. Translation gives CASSSTRDTEAFF.

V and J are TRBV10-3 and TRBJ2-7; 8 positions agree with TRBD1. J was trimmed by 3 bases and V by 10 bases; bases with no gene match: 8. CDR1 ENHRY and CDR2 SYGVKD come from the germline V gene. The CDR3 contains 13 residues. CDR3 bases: TGTGCCACCGTTCGACAGGGGAGCTACGAGCAGTACTTC. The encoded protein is CATVRQGSYEQYF.

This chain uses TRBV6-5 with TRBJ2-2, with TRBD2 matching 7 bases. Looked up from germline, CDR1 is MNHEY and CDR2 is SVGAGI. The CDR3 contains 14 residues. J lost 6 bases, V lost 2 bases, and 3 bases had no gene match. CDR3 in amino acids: CASSYREGPGELFF. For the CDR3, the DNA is TGTGCCAGCAGTTACAGGGAGGGCCCCGGGGAGCTGTTTTTT.

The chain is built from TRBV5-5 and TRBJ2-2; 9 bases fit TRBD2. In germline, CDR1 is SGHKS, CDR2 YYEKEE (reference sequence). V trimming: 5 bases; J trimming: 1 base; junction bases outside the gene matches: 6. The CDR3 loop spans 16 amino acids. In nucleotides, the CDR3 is TGTGCCAGCAGACCCGCTAGCGGGGTGAACACCGGGGAGCTGTTTTTT. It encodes CASRPASGVNTGELFF.

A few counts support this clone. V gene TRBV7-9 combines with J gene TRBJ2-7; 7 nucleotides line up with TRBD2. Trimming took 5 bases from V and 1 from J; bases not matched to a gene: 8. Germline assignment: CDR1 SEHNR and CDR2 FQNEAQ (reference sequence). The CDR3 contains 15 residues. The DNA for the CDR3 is TGTGCCAGCAGCGAGCCTACTAGCGAATCCTACGAGCAGTACTTC. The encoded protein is CASSEPTSESYEQYF.

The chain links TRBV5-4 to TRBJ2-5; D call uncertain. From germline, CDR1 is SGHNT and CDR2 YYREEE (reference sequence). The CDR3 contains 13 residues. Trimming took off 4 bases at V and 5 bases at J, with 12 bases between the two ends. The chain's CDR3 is CASSNSVGETQYF. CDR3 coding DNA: TGTGCCAGCAGCAACAGCGTGGGGGAGACCCAGTACTTC.

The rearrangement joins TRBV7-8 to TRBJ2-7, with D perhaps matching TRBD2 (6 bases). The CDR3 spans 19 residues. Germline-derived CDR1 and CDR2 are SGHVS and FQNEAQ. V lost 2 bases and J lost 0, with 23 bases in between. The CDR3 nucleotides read TGTGCCAGCAGCTTACGCGCGGCAGTGGGACCCGGGGGCTCCTACGAGCAGTACTTC. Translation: CASSLRAAVGPGGSYEQYF.

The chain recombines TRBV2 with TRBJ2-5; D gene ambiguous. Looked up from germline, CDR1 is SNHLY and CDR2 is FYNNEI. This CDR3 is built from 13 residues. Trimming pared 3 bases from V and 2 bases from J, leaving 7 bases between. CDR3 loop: CASSDVSQETQYF. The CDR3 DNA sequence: TGTGCCAGCAGTGACGTCAGTCAAGAGACCCAGTACTTC.

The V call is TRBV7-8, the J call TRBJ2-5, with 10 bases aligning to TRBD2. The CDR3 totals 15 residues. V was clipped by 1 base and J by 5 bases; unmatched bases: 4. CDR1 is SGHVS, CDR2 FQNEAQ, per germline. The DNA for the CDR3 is TGTGCCAGCAGCTTAGAGGGACTAGCGCGGGAGACCCAGTACTTC. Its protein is CASSLEGLARETQYF.

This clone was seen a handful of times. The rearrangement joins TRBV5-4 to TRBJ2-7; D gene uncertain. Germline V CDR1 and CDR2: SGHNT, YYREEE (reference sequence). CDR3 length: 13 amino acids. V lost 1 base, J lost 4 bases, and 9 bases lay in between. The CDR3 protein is CASSLWSQYEQYF. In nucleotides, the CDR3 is TGTGCCAGCAGCTTGTGGTCCCAGTACGAGCAGTACTTC. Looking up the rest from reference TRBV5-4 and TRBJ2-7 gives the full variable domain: ETGVTQSPTHLIKTRGQQVTLRCSSQSGHNTVSWYQQALGQGPQFIFQYYREEENGRGNFPPRFSGLQFPNYSSELNVNALELDDSALYLCASSLWSQYEQYFGPGTRLTVT.

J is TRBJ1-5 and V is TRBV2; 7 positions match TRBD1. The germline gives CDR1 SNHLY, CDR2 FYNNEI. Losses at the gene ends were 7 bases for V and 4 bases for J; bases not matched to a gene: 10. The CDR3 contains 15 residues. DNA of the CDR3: TGTGCCAGCACCGGAGGGTACAGGGGTAATCAGCCCCAGCATTTT. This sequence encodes CASTGGYRGNQPQHF.